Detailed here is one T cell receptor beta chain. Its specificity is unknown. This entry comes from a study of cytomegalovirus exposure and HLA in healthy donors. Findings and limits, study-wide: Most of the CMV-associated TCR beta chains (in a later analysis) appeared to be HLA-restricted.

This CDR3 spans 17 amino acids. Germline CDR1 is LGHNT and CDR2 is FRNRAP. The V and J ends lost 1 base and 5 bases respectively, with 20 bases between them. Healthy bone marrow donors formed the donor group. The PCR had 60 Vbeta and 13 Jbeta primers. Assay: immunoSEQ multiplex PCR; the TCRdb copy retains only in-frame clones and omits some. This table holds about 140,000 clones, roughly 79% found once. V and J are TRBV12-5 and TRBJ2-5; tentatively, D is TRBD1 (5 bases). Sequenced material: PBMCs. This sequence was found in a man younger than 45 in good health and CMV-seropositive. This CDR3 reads CASGLGDRELLGETQYF. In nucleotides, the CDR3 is TGTGCTAGTGGTTTGGGAGACAGAGAACTCTTGGGGGAGACCCAGTACTTC.